These 30 T cell receptor beta chains were all obtained from the same sample, sequenced in a study of CD8 T cells in ankylosing spondylitis. TCRdb reprocessed the 5' RACE reads via MiXCR and lists one record per CDR3 protein. The sample yields 250,000 to 300,000 distinct CDR3 sequences, 20% seen once. The sample taken for sequencing was blood, either unsorted or a sorted T cell fraction (not recorded which). Every receptor here comes from a male donor with ankylosing spondylitis or in good health (not recorded which).

Only a few counts were recorded for this clonotype. The rearrangement links TRBV5-1 to TRBJ2-2; D not resolved. V lost 4 bases and J lost 1, with 5 bases in between. CDR3 length: 13 amino acids. The V gene's germline CDR1 is SGHRS and CDR2 YFSETQ. The CDR3 region has the DNA TGCGCCAGCAGCCACGAGAACACCGGGGAGCTGTTTTTT. Its translation is CASSHENTGELFF.

The chain uses TRBV6-1 and TRBJ1-1; D gene ambiguous. The germline V and J ends were trimmed by 2 bases and 0 bases, with 10 bases remaining between them. CDR1 and CDR2 (germline): MNHNS, SASEGT. The CDR3 runs 15 residues. CDR3 sequence: CASSELRRVNTEAFF. CDR3 DNA sequence: TGTGCCAGCAGTGAACTACGAAGGGTGAACACTGAAGCTTTCTTT.

V and J are TRBV12-3 or TRBV12-4 and TRBJ1-2, with D possibly TRBD1 on 6 matching bases. The ends were cut back, 7 bases at V and 6 bases at J, with 12 bases in the middle. This CDR3 comprises 12 residues. CDR3 in DNA: TGTGCCAGCACTTTCGACAGGCATGGCTACACCTTC. Protein product: CASTFDRHGYTF.

The gene calls are TRBV19 and TRBJ2-3; D is unclear. V dropped 4 bases and J dropped 0 bases, with 8 bases sitting between them. Germline V CDR1 and CDR2: LNHDA, SQIVND (reference sequence). CDR3 length equals 14 residues. CDR3 in amino acids: CASSTAPSTDTQYF. DNA of the CDR3: TGTGCCAGTAGTACAGCTCCTAGCACAGATACGCAGTATTTT.

V usage is TRBV7-9 and J usage is TRBJ2-5, with 12 bases matching TRBD2. J was trimmed by 5 bases and V by 0 bases; bases with no gene match: 4. There are 16 residues in the CDR3. Germline V lookup: CDR1 SEHNR, CDR2 FQNEAQ (reference sequence). This chain's CDR3 is CASSLARTSGTETQYF. The CDR3 nucleotides read TGTGCCAGCAGCTTAGCCAGGACTAGCGGGACTGAGACCCAGTACTTC.

This clonotype was observed a few times. V and J are TRBV18 and TRBJ2-3; no reliable D call. This CDR3 contains 13 residues. In germline, CDR1 is KGHSH, CDR2 LQKENI. Trimming pared 3 bases from V and 3 bases from J, leaving 7 bases between. This CDR3 is CASSPMGTDTQYF. Here the CDR3 DNA reads TGTGCCAGCTCACCGATGGGGACAGATACGCAGTATTTT.

This chain connects TRBV9 to TRBJ2-4; TRBD2 matches 7 bases. The ends lost 3 bases at V and 1 base at J; junction bases unmatched: 7. Germline V gene sequence: CDR1 SGDLS, CDR2 YYNGEE. This CDR3 contains 16 residues. In DNA, the CDR3 is TGTGCCAGCAGCGCGACGGGGGGAGCGGCCAAAAACATTCAGTACTTC. It translates to CASSATGGAAKNIQYF.

There are many counts of this clonotype. The rearrangement joins TRBV28 to TRBJ2-3; 7 bases match TRBD2. CDR1 and CDR2 from the germline V gene are MDHEN and SYDVKM. V shed 6 bases and J 1 base; nucleotides not matched to a gene: 7. The CDR3 has 15 residues. The CDR3 region has the DNA TGTGCCAGCAGGGTCCGGGCGGGGGGCACAGATACGCAGTATTTT. Residues: CASRVRAGGTDTQYF.

This clonotype appeared a few times. The CDR3 here is CASSPRGQNTEAFF. CDR3 nucleotides: TGCGCCAGCAGCCCACGGGGACAGAACACTGAAGCTTTCTTT. The rearrangement uses TRBV5-1 and TRBJ1-1, with D tentatively TRBD1 (6 bases). Germline V lookup: CDR1 SGHRS, CDR2 YFSETQ. With 4 bases removed from V and 1 base from J, the gap between germline ends came to 11 bases. This CDR3 has 14 residues.

This clonotype was detected only a few times. This chain links TRBV5-5 with TRBJ1-1; 11 bases fit TRBD1. Germline trimming cut 0 bases from V and 5 bases from J; bases unmatched to any gene: 6. This CDR3 comprises 16 residues. The germline gives CDR1 SGHKS, CDR2 YYEKEE (reference sequence). This chain's CDR3 is CASSLGWTGGSTEAFF. The CDR3 DNA is TGTGCCAGCAGCTTGGGGTGGACAGGGGGCAGTACTGAAGCTTTCTTT. Filled out from reference TRBV5-5 and TRBJ1-1, the complete variable domain reads DAGVTQSPTHLIKTRGQQVTLRCSPISGHKSVSWYQQVLGQGPQFIFQYYEKEERGRGNFPDRFSARQFPNYSSELNVNALLLGDSALYLCASSLGWTGGSTEAFFGQGTRLTVV.

The chain carries TRBV27 and TRBJ1-2, with 7 bases aligning to TRBD1. This CDR3 comprises 18 residues. Germline V gene data show CDR1 as MNHEY and CDR2 as SMNVEV (reference sequence). Trimming at V came to 8 bases and at J to 0 bases, leaving 18 bases not matched to a gene. The CDR3, as DNA: TGTGCCAGCGGTGTTTTTCCACCCCGGACAGGAGCTAACTATGGCTACACCTTC. Protein product: CASGVFPPRTGANYGYTF.

A remark on this clonotype: A read error may explain this, as a much larger clone is one base away. V usage is TRBV12-3 or TRBV12-4 and J usage is TRBJ1-5, with TRBD1 as a possible D gene (5 bases). The CDR3 sequence is 14 residues long. V was trimmed by 3 bases and J by 3 bases, leaving 9 bases between them. CDR3 sequence reads: CASSFGGDNQPQHF. The CDR3 DNA follows: TGTGCCAGCAGTTTTGGGGGTGACAATCAGCCCCAGCATTTT.

The CDR3 reads CASSRYGAVDTDTQYF. In nucleotides, the CDR3 is TGCGCCAGCAGCCGATACGGAGCGGTGGACACAGATACGCAGTATTTT. The V gene is TRBV5-1, the J gene TRBJ2-3, with D perhaps matching TRBD2 (5 bases). The germline V gene encodes CDR1 SGHRS and CDR2 YFSETQ. The CDR3 runs 16 residues. The V and J ends lost 4 bases and 2 bases respectively, with 17 bases between them.

J is TRBJ2-4 and V is TRBV5-4; D not resolved. Germline V gene data show CDR1 as SGHNT and CDR2 as YYREEE (reference sequence). The length of the CDR3 is 16 residues. V shed 4 bases and J shed 0 bases, with 14 bases lying between them. The CDR3 DNA sequence: TGTGCCAGCAGCCACGATCAAACACTAGCCAAAAACATTCAGTACTTC. It codes for CASSHDQTLAKNIQYF.

This clonotype was seen ten or more times. The chain uses TRBV5-5 and TRBJ2-3, with 9 bases matching TRBD2. V was pared by 0 bases and J by 5 bases, with 4 bases of the junction left unmatched. The CDR3 extends over 15 amino acids. CDR1 and CDR2 (germline): SGHKS, YYEKEE (reference sequence). CDR3 nucleotides: TGTGCCAGCAGCTTGGAGGGACTAGCAGTAGATACGCAGTATTTT. Its protein product is CASSLEGLAVDTQYF.

The sample holds a few counts of this clonotype. This sequence may be a read error, since a much larger clone differs from it by one base. The CDR3 protein is CASSSTHLERVLGANEQFF. The CDR3 coding sequence is TGCGCCAGCAGCTCAACCCATTTGGAGCGGGTTTTAGGCGCCAATGAGCAGTTCTTC. This chain uses TRBV5-1 with TRBJ2-1, with a tentative D call TRBD2 (6 bases). Germline V gene data show CDR1 as SGHRS and CDR2 as YFSETQ. CDR3 length: 19 residues. The germline V and J ends were trimmed by 3 bases and 6 bases, with 28 bases remaining between them.

This chain uses TRBV28 with TRBJ2-3, with D hard to call. CDR3 length: 12 amino acids. The V end lost 5 bases, the J end lost 6 bases, and 9 bases lay between the germline ends. CDR1 is MDHEN and CDR2 is SYDVKM in the germline V gene. The CDR3 region has the DNA TGTGCCAGCAGTCCGCCGGTGGATACGCAGTATTTT. As protein: CASSPPVDTQYF.

The chain uses TRBV10-3 and TRBJ1-3; the D is unclear. V was pared by 0 bases and J by 0 bases, with 9 bases between. The CDR3 spans 16 residues. In germline, CDR1 is ENHRY, CDR2 SYGVKD. CDR3 coding DNA: TGTGCCATCAGTGAGTCTGGCCGGAGCTCTGGAAACACCATATATTTT. This codes for CAISESGRSSGNTIYF.

This clonotype was observed a few times. The chain recombines TRBV5-1 with TRBJ2-5, with 10 positions matching TRBD1. The CDR3 loop spans 14 amino acids. V lost 4 bases, J lost 5 bases, and 5 bases stayed unmatched. In germline, CDR1 is SGHRS, CDR2 YFSETQ. CDR3 residues: CASSLTGGRETQYF. The CDR3 DNA reads as TGCGCCAGCAGCCTGACAGGGGGCAGGGAGACCCAGTACTTC.

This clonotype showed up many times. This chain uses TRBV5-1 with TRBJ2-1; TRBD2 matches at 10 bases. CDR3 length: 18 residues. The ends lost 1 base at V and 1 base at J; junction bases unmatched: 8. CDR1 and CDR2 from the germline V gene are SGHRS and YFSETQ. CDR3 DNA: TGCGCCAGCAGCTTGATTTCCAGACTAGCGGGTTCCTACAATGAGCAGTTCTTC. It translates to CASSLISRLAGSYNEQFF.

Many counts were recorded for this clonotype. V and J are TRBV6-1 and TRBJ2-5; 7 nucleotides line up with TRBD1. CDR3 length equals 13 residues. The germline gives CDR1 MNHNS, CDR2 SASEGT. The ends lost 6 bases at V and 0 bases at J; junction bases unmatched: 1. The CDR3 protein is CASSRGYQETQYF. The CDR3 nucleotides read TGTGCCAGCAGCAGGGGGTACCAAGAGACCCAGTACTTC.

This clonotype was seen only a few times. This sequence joins TRBV20-1 and TRBJ2-1, with D uncertain. The CDR3 length is 11 residues. The germline V gene encodes CDR1 DFQATT and CDR2 SNEGSKA (reference sequence). Trimming took off 5 bases at V and 6 bases at J, with 8 bases between the two ends. The CDR3 nucleotides are TGCAGTGCTTCTCAGCCCAATGAGCAGTTCTTC. Translating gives CSASQPNEQFF.

V gene TRBV20-1 combines with J gene TRBJ2-3, with 9 bases that match TRBD2. V lost 1 base and J lost 0; bases outside the gene matches: 8. The germline CDR1 and CDR2 sequences are DFQATT and SNEGSKA (reference sequence). The CDR3 has 17 residues. The CDR3, as DNA: TGCAGTGCTAGAGGAATTAGCGGGGGAACTAGCACAGATACGCAGTATTTT. It encodes CSARGISGGTSTDTQYF.

The gene calls are TRBV7-6 and TRBJ1-6; no definite D call. CDR3 length: 17 amino acids. Looked up from germline, CDR1 is SGHVS and CDR2 is FNYEAQ. The germline V and J ends were trimmed by 4 bases and 0 bases, with 13 bases remaining between them. The CDR3 spells CASSSEGLSSYNSPLHF. The CDR3 bases are TGTGCCAGCAGCTCGGAGGGCTTAAGCTCCTATAATTCACCCCTCCACTTT. Full variable domain (rest looked up from reference TRBV7-6 and TRBJ1-6): GAGVSQSPRYKVTKRGQDVALRCDPISGHVSLYWYRQALGQGPEFLTYFNYEAQQDKSGLPNDRFSAERPEGSISTLTIQRTEQRDSAMYRCASSSEGLSSYNSPLHFGNGTRLTVT.

In this sample, this clonotype turned up a few times. The chain couples TRBV11-2 to TRBJ2-7; 13 bases are a match to TRBD2. With V trimmed by 5 bases and J by 4 bases, 5 bases remained unmatched. Germline assignment: CDR1 SGHAT and CDR2 FQNNGV. This CDR3 region has 15 residues. The CDR3 DNA reads TGTGCCAGCAGCACCGGACTAGCGGGGGTATACGAGCAGTACGTC. Its translation: CASSTGLAGVYEQYV.

V gene TRBV30 combines with J gene TRBJ2-5; 12 nucleotides align to TRBD2. Germline V gives CDR1 GTSNPN, CDR2 SVGIG (reference sequence). Trimming cost V 5 bases and J 2 bases; bases outside gene matches: 6. This CDR3 is built from 15 residues. The CDR3 coding sequence is TGTGCCTGGGGAGGGACTAGCGGGCTACAAGAGACCCAGTACTTC. It specifies CAWGGTSGLQETQYF.

V and J are TRBV6-1 and TRBJ1-1; D is perhaps TRBD1 (6 bases). Between the trimmed V and J ends, which lost 6 bases and 2 bases, there was a span of 13 bases. Germline assignment: CDR1 MNHNS and CDR2 SASEGT. CDR3 size: 14 residues. In nucleotides, the CDR3 is TGTGCCAGCAGGATTAGGACAGAAAACACTGAAGCTTTCTTT. Translating gives CASRIRTENTEAFF.

The sample holds a few counts of this clonotype. The chain joins TRBV25-1 to TRBJ1-3; D is ambiguous. CDR3 size: 17 residues. V lost 2 bases and J lost 2, with 16 bases in between. Germline-derived CDR1 and CDR2 are MGHDK and SYGVNS. The CDR3 DNA sequence: TGTGCCAGCAGTGAACCCGCCTTGGGCCCCACTGGAAACACCATATATTTT. Translated, it gives CASSEPALGPTGNTIYF.

The chain has TRBV25-1 and TRBJ1-6; 8 bases are shared with TRBD1. The CDR3 consists of 14 residues. The V gene end was trimmed by 2 bases and the J gene end by 10 bases; junction bases not matched to a gene: 4. CDR1 MGHDK and CDR2 SYGVNS come from the germline V gene. The CDR3 sequence is CASSEDRGYSPLHF. The CDR3 DNA follows: TGTGCCAGCAGTGAAGACAGGGGATACTCACCCCTCCACTTT.

V usage is TRBV12-3 or TRBV12-4 and J usage is TRBJ2-5, with D possibly being TRBD1 (5 bases). Trimming left V 6 bases short and J 4 bases short, with 18 bases between. This CDR3 is built from 15 residues. CDR3 amino acids: CASSSPGNWGETQYF. The CDR3 bases are TGTGCCAGCAGCTCCCCAGGGAATTGGGGAGAGACCCAGTACTTC.